This T cell receptor (beta chain) was retrieved from a study of T cell repertoires in cytomegalovirus infection. Study overall: Matching HLA type, along with CMV infection, was indicated by public TCR beta signatures. Broader study findings: Cumulative frequency of public TCR beta families picked out carriers of CMV plus the relevant HLA. HLA-C-restricted TCR beta clonotypes specific for CMV led the ex vivo response.

About this clonotype itself: Its specificity is unknown.

Via MiXCR, TCRdb re-called the reads, giving one row per CDR3 protein. Among about 490,000 distinct CDR3 sequences, more than 25% were seen once, and the ten largest hold about 13%. In germline, CDR1 is SQVTM, CDR2 ANQGSEA. Unmatched junction bases numbered 9, after V lost 5 bases and J lost 6 bases. This CDR3 spans 14 amino acids. The V gene is TRBV29-1, the J gene TRBJ1-5, with TRBD1 matching 8 bases. Sequenced input: PBMCs. The receptor comes from a human donor in good health (CMV status not recorded). Some clones in this sample may be carry-over from other donors' samples. CDR3 coding DNA: TGCAGCGTTTCTACAGGGGGGCTCGGTCAGCCCCAGCATTTT. This sequence encodes CSVSTGGLGQPQHF.